This TCR beta chain appears in the sequencing data of a study of T cells in Graves' hyperthyroidism and ophthalmopathy. Notes on the study in general: Blood also held most thyroid clonotypes expanded beyond 0.001.

The CDR3 length is 16 residues. CDR1 and CDR2 (germline): SGHAT, FQDESV (reference sequence). The V and J ends lost 4 bases and 0 bases, in that order; junction bases with no gene match: 6. This clonotype was counted many times. Antigen unknown. What was amplified from RNA transcripts were TCR beta CDR3 regions. The HTBI primer set served for first-round RT-PCR of the TCR CDR3. TCRdb ran MiXCR on the multiplex PCR reads and lists one entry per CDR3 protein. Of 600,000 or so distinct CDR3 sequences in the sample, approximately 15% were seen once. The gene calls are TRBV11-1 and TRBJ1-2; 9 bases line up with TRBD1. What was sequenced was blood. This TCR was recovered from a young woman with Graves' ophthalmopathy. Here the CDR3 reads CASSSPGQGSNYGYTF. The CDR3 DNA sequence: TGTGCCAGCAGCTCTCCGGGACAGGGTTCTAACTATGGCTACACCTTC.